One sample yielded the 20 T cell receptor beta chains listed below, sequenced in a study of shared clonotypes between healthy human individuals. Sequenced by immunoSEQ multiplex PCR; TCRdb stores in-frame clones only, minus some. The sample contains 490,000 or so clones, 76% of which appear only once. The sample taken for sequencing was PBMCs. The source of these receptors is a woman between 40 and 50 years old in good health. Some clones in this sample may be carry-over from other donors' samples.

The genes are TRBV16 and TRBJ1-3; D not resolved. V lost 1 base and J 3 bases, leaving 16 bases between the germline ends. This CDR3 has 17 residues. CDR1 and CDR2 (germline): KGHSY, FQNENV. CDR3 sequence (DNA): TGTGCCAGCAGCCAATATCACAGCCAAAGGCATGGAAACACCATATATTTT. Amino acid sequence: CASSQYHSQRHGNTIYF. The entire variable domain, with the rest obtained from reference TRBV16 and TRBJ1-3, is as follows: GEEVAQTPKHLVRGEGQKAKLYCAPIKGHSYVFWYQQVLKNEFKFLISFQNENVFDETGMPKERFSAKCLPNSPCSLEIQATKLEDSAVYFCASSQYHSQRHGNTIYFGEGSWLTVV.

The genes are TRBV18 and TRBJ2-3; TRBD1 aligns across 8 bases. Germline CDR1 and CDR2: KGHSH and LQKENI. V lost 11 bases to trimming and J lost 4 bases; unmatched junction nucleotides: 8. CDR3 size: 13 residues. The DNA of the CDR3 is TGTGCCGGAGGGGGACAGGCGGCAGATACGCAGTATTTT. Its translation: CAGGGQAADTQYF.

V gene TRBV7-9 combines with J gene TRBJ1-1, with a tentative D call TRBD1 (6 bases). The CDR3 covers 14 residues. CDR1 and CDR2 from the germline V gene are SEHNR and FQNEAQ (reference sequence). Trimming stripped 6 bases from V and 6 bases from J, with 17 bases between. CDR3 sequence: CASRQKGGRAEAFF. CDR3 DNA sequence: TGTGCCAGCAGACAAAAGGGGGGGAGAGCTGAAGCTTTCTTT.

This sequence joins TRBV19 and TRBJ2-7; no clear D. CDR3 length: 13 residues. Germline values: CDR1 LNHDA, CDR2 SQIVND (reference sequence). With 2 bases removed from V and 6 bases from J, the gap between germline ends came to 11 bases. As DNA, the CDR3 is TGTGCCAGTAGTATACAAAGACTGTCCGAGCAGTACTTC. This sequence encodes CASSIQRLSEQYF.

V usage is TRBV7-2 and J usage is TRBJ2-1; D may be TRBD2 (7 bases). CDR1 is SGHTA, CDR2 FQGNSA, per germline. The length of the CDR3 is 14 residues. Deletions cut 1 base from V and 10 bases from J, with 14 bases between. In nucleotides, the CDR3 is TGTGCCAGCAGCTTAGAGGGGGGAGGGAGAGAGCAGTTCTTC. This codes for CASSLEGGGREQFF.

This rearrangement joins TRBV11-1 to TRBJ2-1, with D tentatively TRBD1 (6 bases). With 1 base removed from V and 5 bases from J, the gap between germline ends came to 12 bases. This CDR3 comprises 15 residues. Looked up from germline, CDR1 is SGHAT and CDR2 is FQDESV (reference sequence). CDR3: CASSLDQRQDNEQFF. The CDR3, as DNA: TGTGCCAGCAGCTTAGATCAGAGACAGGACAATGAGCAGTTCTTC.

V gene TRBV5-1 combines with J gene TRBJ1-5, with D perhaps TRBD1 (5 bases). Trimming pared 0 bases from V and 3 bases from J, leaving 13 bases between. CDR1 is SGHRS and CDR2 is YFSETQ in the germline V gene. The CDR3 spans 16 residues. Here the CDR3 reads CASSLEPGTPNQPQHF. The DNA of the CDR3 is TGCGCCAGCAGCTTGGAACCCGGGACCCCCAATCAGCCCCAGCATTTT.

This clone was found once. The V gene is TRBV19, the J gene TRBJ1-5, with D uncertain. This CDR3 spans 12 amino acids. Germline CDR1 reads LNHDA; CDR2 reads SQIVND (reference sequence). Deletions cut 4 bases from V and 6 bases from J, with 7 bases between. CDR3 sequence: CASSTLSQPQHF. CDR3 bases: TGTGCCAGTAGTACCCTGAGTCAGCCCCAGCATTTT.

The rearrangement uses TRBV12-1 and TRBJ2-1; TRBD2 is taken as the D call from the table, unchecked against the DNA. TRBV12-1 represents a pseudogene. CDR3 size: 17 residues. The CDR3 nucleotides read TGTGCCAGCAGCTTTTTTCCGGGACTAGCGGGAGGCAATGAGCAGTTCTTC. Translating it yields CASSFFPGLAGGNEQFF.

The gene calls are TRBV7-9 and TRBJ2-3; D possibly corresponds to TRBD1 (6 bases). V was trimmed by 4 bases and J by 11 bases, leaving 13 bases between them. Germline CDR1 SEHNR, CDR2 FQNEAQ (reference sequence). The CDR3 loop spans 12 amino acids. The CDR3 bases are TGTGCCAGCAGCTACACAGGGAAGGGGCAGTATTTT. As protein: CASSYTGKGQYF.

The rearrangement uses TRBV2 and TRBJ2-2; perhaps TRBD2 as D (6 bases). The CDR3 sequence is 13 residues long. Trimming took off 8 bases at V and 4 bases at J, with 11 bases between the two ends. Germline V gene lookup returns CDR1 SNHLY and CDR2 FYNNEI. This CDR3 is CASFSGGTGELFF. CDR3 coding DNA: TGTGCCAGCTTCTCCGGGGGCACCGGGGAGCTGTTTTTT.

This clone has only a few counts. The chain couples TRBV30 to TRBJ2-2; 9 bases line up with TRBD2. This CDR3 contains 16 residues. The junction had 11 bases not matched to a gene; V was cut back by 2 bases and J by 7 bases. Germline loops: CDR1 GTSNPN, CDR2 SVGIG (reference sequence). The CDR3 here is CAWSRGGLAWVGELFF. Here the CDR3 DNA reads TGTGCCTGGAGTCGAGGCGGACTAGCGTGGGTCGGGGAGCTGTTTTTT.

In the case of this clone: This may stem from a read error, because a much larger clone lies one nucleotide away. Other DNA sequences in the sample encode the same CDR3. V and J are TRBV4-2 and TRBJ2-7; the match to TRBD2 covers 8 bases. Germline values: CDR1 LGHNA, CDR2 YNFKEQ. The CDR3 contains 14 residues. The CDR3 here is CASNTGGESSEQYF. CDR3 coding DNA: TGTGCCAGCAACACCGGGGGGGAGTCCTCCGAGCAGTACTTT.

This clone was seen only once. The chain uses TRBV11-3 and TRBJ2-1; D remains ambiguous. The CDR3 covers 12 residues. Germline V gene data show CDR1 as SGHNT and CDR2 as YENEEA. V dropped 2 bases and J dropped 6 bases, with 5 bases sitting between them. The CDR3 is CASSLTPNEQFF. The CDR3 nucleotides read TGTGCCAGCAGCTTAACTCCCAATGAGCAGTTCTTC.

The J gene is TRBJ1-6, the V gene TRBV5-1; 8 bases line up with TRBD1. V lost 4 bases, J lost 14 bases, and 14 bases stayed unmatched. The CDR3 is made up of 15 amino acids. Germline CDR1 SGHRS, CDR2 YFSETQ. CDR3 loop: CASSPEGDRLLALHF. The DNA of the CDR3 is TGCGCCAGCAGCCCGGAAGGGGACAGGCTTTTGGCCCTCCACTTT.

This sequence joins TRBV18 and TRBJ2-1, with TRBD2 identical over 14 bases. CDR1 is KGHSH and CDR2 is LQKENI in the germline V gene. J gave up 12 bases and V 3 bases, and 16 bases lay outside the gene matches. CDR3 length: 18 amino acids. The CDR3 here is CASSPLGQQGTSGGWQFF. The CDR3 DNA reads TGTGCCAGCTCACCGCTGGGACAGCAGGGGACTAGCGGGGGCTGGCAGTTCTTC.

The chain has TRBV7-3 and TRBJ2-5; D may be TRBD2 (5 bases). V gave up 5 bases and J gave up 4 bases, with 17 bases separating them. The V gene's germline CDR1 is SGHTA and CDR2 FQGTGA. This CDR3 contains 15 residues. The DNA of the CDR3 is TGTGCCAGCAGCCCGGATCGGAGGCGCCCAGAGACCCAGTACTTC. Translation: CASSPDRRRPETQYF.

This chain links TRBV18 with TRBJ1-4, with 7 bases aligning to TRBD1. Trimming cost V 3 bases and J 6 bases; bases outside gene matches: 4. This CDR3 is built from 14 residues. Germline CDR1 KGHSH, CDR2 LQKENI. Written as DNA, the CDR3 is TGTGCCAGCTCACCGTCAGGGGGAGATGAAAAACTGTTTTTT. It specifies CASSPSGGDEKLFF.

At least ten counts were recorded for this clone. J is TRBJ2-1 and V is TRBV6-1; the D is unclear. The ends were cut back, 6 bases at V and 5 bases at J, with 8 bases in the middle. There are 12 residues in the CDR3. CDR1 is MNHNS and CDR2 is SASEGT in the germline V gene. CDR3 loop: CASRDWNNEQFF. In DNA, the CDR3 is TGTGCCAGCAGGGATTGGAACAATGAGCAGTTCTTC.

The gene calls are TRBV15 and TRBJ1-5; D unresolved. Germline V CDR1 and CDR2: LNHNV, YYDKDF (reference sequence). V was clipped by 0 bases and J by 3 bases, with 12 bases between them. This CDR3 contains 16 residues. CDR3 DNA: TGTGCCACCAGCAGAGATGGGCGCACAAACAATCAGCCCCAGCATTTT. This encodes CATSRDGRTNNQPQHF.